These 25 T cell receptor beta chains were all obtained from the same sample, sequenced in a study of T cells expressing NK-cell markers. Reprocessing the 5' RACE reads, TCRdb reports a single entry for every CDR3 protein and omits DNA. Listed are roughly 390,000 distinct CDR3 sequences; 9.5% to 12% falls within the top ten. The sample consisted of blood T cells: a sorted CD56 or NKG2C T cell subset, CD4+ or CD8+ T cells, or bulk PBMC T cells (not recorded which). Receptors were obtained from a woman between 50 and 59 years old in good health.

This chain uses TRBV9 with TRBJ2-1; no DNA is available, so the TRBD2 call from TCRdb remains unchecked. The CDR3 is 16 residues long. CDR1 is SGDLS, CDR2 YYNGEE, per germline. CDR3 region: CASRRGERESNNEQFF.

This sequence joins TRBV3-1 and TRBJ2-1. Per the germline V gene, CDR1 is LGHDT and CDR2 is YNNKEL (reference sequence). This CDR3 is 15 amino acids long. This CDR3 is CASSQDPRKGNEQFF.

The V call is TRBV14, the J call TRBJ2-7; TCRdb picks TRBD1, but there is no DNA to check that call. CDR1 is SGHDN, CDR2 FVKESK, per germline. The CDR3 has 14 amino acids. CDR3 in amino acids: CASSQPGQLYEQYF.

V usage is TRBV6-2 or TRBV6-3 and J usage is TRBJ1-1; TCRdb's assignment of TRBD1 cannot be checked, as there is no DNA. The germline V gene has CDR1 MNHEY and CDR2 SVGEGT. The CDR3 is made up of 15 amino acids. CDR3 sequence: CASSYSGAGGPEAFF.

This chain links TRBV6-6 with TRBJ1-6; with no DNA, the TCRdb D assignment of TRBD1 cannot be verified. This CDR3 comprises 14 residues. Germline V gives CDR1 MNHNY, CDR2 SVGAGI (reference sequence). The CDR3 loop reads CASSRTGYNSPLHF.

J is TRBJ2-1 and V is TRBV12-3 or TRBV12-4; TCRdb's D call of TRBD1 is untestable without DNA. There are 15 residues in the CDR3. The CDR3 is CASTFPGPGGNEQFF.

The V gene is TRBV12-3 or TRBV12-4, the J gene TRBJ2-3; TCRdb returns TRBD1, unconfirmable since there is no DNA. The CDR3 loop spans 20 amino acids. CDR3 residues: CASSFVSAPDRGLITDTQYF.

The chain employs TRBV4-2 and TRBJ1-2. The CDR3 has 12 residues. Germline CDR1 LGHNA, CDR2 YNFKEQ. CDR3 sequence reads: CASSQAFSGYTF.

J is TRBJ2-1 and V is TRBV5-6; TCRdb's D call of TRBD1 is untestable without DNA. This CDR3 has 15 amino acids. Germline V gene sequence: CDR1 SGHDT, CDR2 YYEEEE. CDR3 residues: CASRPGLGGYNEQFF.

CDR3 amino acids: CASSKALAGVYEQYF. The gene calls are TRBV10-2 and TRBJ2-7; TCRdb's D call, TRBD2, is unchecked because there is no DNA. The CDR3 is made up of 15 amino acids. From germline, CDR1 is WSHSY and CDR2 SAAADI.

The chain is built from TRBV10-3 and TRBJ1-5; the TCRdb call, TRBD1, lacks DNA for checking. This CDR3 has 14 residues. Germline V gene data show CDR1 as ENHRY and CDR2 as SYGVKD. The CDR3 sequence: CAIKGTGDNQPQHF.

The V and J genes are TRBV27 and TRBJ2-1; with no DNA, the TCRdb D assignment of TRBD2 cannot be verified. The CDR3 runs to 14 residues. CDR1 MNHEY and CDR2 SMNVEV come from the germline V gene (reference sequence). This CDR3 reads CASSLASSNNEQFF.

V is TRBV10-2 and J is TRBJ2-4; with no DNA, the TCRdb D assignment of TRBD2 cannot be verified. This CDR3 contains 15 residues. Germline assignment: CDR1 WSHSY and CDR2 SAAADI. The CDR3 region is CASMPAGRGRNIQYF.

The rearrangement links TRBV29-1 to TRBJ1-1. This CDR3 is built from 13 residues. Germline V gives CDR1 SQVTM, CDR2 ANQGSEA. CDR3 sequence: CSVDDVKSTEAFF.

The chain joins TRBV7-3 to TRBJ2-1; TCRdb lists TRBD2, though no DNA is available to test this call. Germline V gene lookup returns CDR1 SGHTA and CDR2 FQGTGA. The CDR3 contains 15 residues. The CDR3 loop is CASSFAASNYNEQFF.

The CDR3 sequence is CASSLYLGRGPDNQPQHF. The V call is TRBV5-6, the J call TRBJ1-5; the D call from TCRdb, TRBD1, cannot be confirmed without DNA. The CDR3 covers 18 residues. From germline, CDR1 is SGHDT and CDR2 YYEEEE. Combining the CDR3 with reference TRBV5-6 and TRBJ1-5 gives the whole variable domain DAGVTQSPTHLIKTRGQQVTLRCSPKSGHDTVSWYQQALGQGPQFIFQYYEEEERQRGNFPDRFSGHQFPNYSSELNVNALLLGDSALYLCASSLYLGRGPDNQPQHFGDGTRLSIL.

J is TRBJ1-2 and V is TRBV12-3 or TRBV12-4; TCRdb's D gene call, TRBD1, goes unchecked for lack of DNA. The CDR3 covers 13 residues. CDR3 region: CASRGQGDYGYTF.

The rearrangement links TRBV3-1 to TRBJ2-4; TCRdb proposes TRBD1, but this gene call is untestable without DNA. The CDR3 spans 15 residues. Looked up from germline, CDR1 is LGHDT and CDR2 is YNNKEL (reference sequence). CDR3 residues: CASSYRGLGKNIQYF.

This rearrangement joins TRBV27 to TRBJ2-1; TCRdb names TRBD2, which stays unverified in the absence of DNA. The CDR3 length is 17 residues. The germline gives CDR1 MNHEY, CDR2 SMNVEV (reference sequence). The CDR3 sequence is CASSLSPTSGGYNEQFF.

The chain carries TRBV6-5 and TRBJ2-2; TCRdb's D call of TRBD1 is untestable without DNA. The CDR3 contains 14 residues. Looked up from germline, CDR1 is MNHEY and CDR2 is SVGAGI. CDR3: CASSQQGFAGELFF.

This sequence joins TRBV7-2 and TRBJ2-3; with no DNA, the TCRdb D assignment of TRBD2 cannot be verified. This CDR3 region has 16 residues. CDR1 is SGHTA and CDR2 is FQGNSA in the germline V gene. CDR3 region: CASSNGLAGTSDTQYF.

The chain is built from TRBV12-3 or TRBV12-4 and TRBJ1-5; the TRBD1 assignment by TCRdb is unverifiable without DNA. The CDR3 consists of 14 residues. The CDR3 spells CASSPWTGQQPQHF.

The rearrangement links TRBV20-1 to TRBJ2-1. The germline V gene encodes CDR1 DFQATT and CDR2 SNEGSKA (reference sequence). The CDR3 runs 13 residues. The CDR3 loop is CSARRVMGNEQFF.

The chain is built from TRBV6-5 and TRBJ1-2. The germline V gene has CDR1 MNHEY and CDR2 SVGAGI. This CDR3 has 13 amino acids. The CDR3 sequence: CASSSSVGGGYTF.

V usage is TRBV6-5 and J usage is TRBJ2-3. CDR3 size: 13 residues. The germline V gene has CDR1 MNHEY and CDR2 SVGAGI. The CDR3: CASRSLGTDTQYF.